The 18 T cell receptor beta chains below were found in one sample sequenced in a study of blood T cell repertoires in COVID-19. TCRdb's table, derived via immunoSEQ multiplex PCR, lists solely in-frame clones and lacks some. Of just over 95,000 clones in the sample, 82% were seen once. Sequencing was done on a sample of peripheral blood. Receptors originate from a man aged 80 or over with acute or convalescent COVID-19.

The CDR3 region has the DNA TGTGCCAGCAGTATGCAGGGGAATGGCTACACCTTC. Protein sequence: CASSMQGNGYTF. This rearrangement joins TRBV27 to TRBJ1-2, with TRBD1 as a possible D gene (6 bases). The CDR3 loop spans 12 amino acids. The germline CDR1 and CDR2 sequences are MNHEY and SMNVEV (reference sequence). V dropped 5 bases and J dropped 6 bases, with 10 bases sitting between them.

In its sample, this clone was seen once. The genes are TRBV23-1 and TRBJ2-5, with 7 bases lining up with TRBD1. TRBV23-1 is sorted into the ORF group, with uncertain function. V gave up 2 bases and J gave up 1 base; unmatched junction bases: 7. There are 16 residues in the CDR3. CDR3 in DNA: TGCGCCAGCAGTCAAAAAGGGGGCGAATTCCAAGAGACCCAGTACTTC. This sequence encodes CASSQKGGEFQETQYF.

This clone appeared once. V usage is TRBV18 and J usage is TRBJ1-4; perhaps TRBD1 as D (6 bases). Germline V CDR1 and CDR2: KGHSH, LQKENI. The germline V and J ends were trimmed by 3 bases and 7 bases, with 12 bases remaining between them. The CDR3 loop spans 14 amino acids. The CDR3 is CASSPGAQAEKLFF. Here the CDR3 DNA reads TGTGCCAGCTCACCGGGGGCGCAGGCTGAAAAACTGTTTTTT.

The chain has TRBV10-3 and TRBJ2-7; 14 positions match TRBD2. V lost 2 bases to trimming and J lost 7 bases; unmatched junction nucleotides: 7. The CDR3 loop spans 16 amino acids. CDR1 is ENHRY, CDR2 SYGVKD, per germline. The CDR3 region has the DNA TGTGCCATCAGTGAGCGGACTAGCGGGGGGCCGGGGGAGCAGTACTTC. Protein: CAISERTSGGPGEQYF.

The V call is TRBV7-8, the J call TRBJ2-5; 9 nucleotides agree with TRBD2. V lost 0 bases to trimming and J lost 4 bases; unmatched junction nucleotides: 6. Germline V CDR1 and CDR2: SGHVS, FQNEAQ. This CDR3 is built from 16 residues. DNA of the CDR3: TGTGCCAGCAGCTTAGCCTCCGCGGGGGGGCGAGAGACCCAGTACTTC. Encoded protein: CASSLASAGGRETQYF.

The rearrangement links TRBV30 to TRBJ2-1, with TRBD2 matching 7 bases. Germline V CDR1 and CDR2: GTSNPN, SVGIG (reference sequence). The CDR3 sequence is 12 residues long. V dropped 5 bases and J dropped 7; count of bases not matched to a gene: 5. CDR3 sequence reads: CAWLSGINEQFF. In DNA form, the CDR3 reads TGTGCCTGGCTGAGCGGGATTAATGAGCAGTTCTTC.

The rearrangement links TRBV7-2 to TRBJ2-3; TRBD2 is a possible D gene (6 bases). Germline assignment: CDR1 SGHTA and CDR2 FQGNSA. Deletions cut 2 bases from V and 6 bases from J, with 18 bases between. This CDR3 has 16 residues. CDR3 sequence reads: CASSLNSGTKGDTQYF. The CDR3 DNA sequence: TGTGCCAGCAGCTTAAATAGCGGCACCAAGGGGGATACGCAGTATTTT.

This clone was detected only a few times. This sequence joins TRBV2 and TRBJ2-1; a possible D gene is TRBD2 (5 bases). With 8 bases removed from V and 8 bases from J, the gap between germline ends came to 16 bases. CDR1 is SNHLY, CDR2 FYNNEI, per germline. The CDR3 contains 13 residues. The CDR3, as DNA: TGTGCCAGCTTGTTGCAGCCGAGGGATGAGCAGTTCTTC. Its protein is CASLLQPRDEQFF.

CDR3 nucleotide sequence: TGTGCCAGCAGCTTCGGAGTCGCAACTAATGAAAAACTGTTTTTT. This translates into CASSFGVATNEKLFF. V gene TRBV11-2 combines with J gene TRBJ1-4, with D unclear. CDR3 length equals 15 residues. V was trimmed by 3 bases and J by 0 bases, leaving 8 bases between them. The germline gives CDR1 SGHAT, CDR2 FQNNGV.

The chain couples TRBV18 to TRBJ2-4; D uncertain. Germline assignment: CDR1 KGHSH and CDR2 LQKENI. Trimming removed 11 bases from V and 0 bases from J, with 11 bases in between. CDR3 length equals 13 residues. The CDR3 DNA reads TGTGCCGCGGCGGAACTAGCCAAAAACATTCAGTACTTC. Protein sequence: CAAAELAKNIQYF.

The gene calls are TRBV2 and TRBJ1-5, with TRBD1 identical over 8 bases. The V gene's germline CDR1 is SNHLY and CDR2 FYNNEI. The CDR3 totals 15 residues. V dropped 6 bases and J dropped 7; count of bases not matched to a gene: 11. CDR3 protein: CASSALDRGGQPQHF. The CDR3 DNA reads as TGTGCCAGCAGCGCATTAGACAGGGGAGGACAGCCCCAGCATTTT.

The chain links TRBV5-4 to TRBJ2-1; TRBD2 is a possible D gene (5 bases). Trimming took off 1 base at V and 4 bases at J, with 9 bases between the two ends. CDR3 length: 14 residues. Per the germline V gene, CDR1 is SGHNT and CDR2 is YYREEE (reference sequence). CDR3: CASSLLGGYNEQFF. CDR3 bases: TGTGCCAGCAGCTTGCTAGGAGGATACAATGAGCAGTTCTTC. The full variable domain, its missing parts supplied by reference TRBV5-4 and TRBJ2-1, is ETGVTQSPTHLIKTRGQQVTLRCSSQSGHNTVSWYQQALGQGPQFIFQYYREEENGRGNFPPRFSGLQFPNYSSELNVNALELDDSALYLCASSLLGGYNEQFFGPGTRLTVL.

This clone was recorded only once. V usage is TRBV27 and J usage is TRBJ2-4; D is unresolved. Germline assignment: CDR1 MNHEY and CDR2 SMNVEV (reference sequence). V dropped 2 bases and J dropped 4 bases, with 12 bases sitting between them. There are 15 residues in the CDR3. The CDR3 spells CASSLGVGRKNIQYF. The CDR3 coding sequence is TGTGCCAGCAGTTTAGGTGTGGGCCGTAAAAACATTCAGTACTTC.

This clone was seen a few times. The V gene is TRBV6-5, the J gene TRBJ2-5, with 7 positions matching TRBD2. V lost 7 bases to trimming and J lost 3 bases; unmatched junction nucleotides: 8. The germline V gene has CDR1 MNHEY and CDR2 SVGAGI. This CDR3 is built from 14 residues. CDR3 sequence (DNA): TGTGCCAGCAATAGGGGAGGGCCGGAAGAGACCCAGTACTTC. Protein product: CASNRGGPEETQYF.

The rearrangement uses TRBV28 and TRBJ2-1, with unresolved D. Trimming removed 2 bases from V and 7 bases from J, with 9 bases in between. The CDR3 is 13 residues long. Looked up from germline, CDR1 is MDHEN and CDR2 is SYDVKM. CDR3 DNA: TGTGCCAGCAGTTTACCCCGGCGGAATGAGCAGTTCTTC. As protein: CASSLPRRNEQFF.

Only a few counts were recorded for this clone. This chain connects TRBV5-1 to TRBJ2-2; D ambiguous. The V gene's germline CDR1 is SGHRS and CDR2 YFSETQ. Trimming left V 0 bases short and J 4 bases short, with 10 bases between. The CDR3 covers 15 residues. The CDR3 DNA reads TGCGCCAGCAGCTTGGACGGCAGGCTCACCGGGGAGCTGTTTTTT. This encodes CASSLDGRLTGELFF.

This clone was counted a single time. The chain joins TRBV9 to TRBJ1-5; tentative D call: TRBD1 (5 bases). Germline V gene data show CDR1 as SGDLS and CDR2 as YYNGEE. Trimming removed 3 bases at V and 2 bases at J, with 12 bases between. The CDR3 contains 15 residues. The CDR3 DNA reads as TGTGCCAGCAGCGCCCAAGACAGTCGCAATCAGCCCCAGCATTTT. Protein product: CASSAQDSRNQPQHF.

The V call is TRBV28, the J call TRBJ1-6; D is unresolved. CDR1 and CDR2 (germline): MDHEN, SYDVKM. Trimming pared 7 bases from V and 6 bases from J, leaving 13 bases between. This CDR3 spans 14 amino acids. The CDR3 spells CASKAGGFNSPLHF. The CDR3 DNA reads TGTGCCAGCAAAGCTGGCGGTTTTAATTCACCCCTCCACTTT.